The TCR beta chain under discussion was sequenced for a study of CD8 T cells in ankylosing spondylitis. Study findings and constraints: Peripheral blood samples showed relatively rare disease-linked clones, and these clones were CD8+. Enrichment of disease-linked clones was reportedly significant in matched ankylosing spondylitis synovial fluid. Within ankylosing spondylitis blood, a TCR beta motif made up of several highly homologous variants appeared to be characteristic.

Molecular-barcoded quantitative 5'-RACE produced these TCR beta libraries. TCRdb called the 5' RACE reads again in MiXCR, with one record for every CDR3 protein. The sample records roughly 40,000 distinct CDR3 sequences, 16% being singletons. This clonotype was detected only a few times. Its specificity is unknown. This TCR was recovered from a male donor with ankylosing spondylitis or in good health (not recorded which). The sequencing sample was made of blood.

In DNA form, the CDR3 reads TGTGCCAGCAGTTTAGCTCCTGAGCAGTTCTTC. As protein: CASSLAPEQFF. The genes are TRBV12-3 or TRBV12-4 and TRBJ2-1; D remains ambiguous. The CDR3 length is 11 residues. Trimming shortened V by 0 bases and J by 9 bases, and 3 bases separated the two germline ends.